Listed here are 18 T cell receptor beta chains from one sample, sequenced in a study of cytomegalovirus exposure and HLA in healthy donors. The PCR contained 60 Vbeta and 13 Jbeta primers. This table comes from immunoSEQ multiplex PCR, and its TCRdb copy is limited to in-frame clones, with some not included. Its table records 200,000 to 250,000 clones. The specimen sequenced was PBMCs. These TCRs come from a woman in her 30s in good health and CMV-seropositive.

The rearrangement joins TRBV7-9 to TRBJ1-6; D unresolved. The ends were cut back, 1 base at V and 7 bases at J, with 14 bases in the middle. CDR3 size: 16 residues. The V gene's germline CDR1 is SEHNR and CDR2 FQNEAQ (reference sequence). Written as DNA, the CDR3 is TGTGCCAGCAGCTTAGTCGGGGAGGCAACGAATTCACCCCTCCACTTT. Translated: CASSLVGEATNSPLHF. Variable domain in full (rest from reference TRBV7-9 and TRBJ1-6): DTGVSQNPRHKITKRGQNVTFRCDPISEHNRLYWYRQTLGQGPEFLTYFQNEAQLEKSRLLSDRFSAERPKGSFSTLEIQRTEQGDSAMYLCASSLVGEATNSPLHFGNGTRLTVT.

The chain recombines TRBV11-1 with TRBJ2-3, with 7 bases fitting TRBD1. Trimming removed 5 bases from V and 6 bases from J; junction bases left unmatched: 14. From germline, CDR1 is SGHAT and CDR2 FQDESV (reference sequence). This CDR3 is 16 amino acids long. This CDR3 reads CASSRMGDRVRDTQYF. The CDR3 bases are TGTGCCAGCAGCCGCATGGGGGACAGAGTGAGGGATACGCAGTATTTT.

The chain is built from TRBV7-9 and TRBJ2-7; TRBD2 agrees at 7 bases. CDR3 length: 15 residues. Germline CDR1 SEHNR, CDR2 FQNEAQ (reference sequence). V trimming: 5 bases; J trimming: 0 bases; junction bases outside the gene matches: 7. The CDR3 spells CASSPRAGSSYEQYF. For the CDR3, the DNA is TGTGCCAGCAGCCCGAGAGCGGGAAGCTCCTACGAGCAGTACTTC. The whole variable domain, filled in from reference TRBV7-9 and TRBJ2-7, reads DTGVSQNPRHKITKRGQNVTFRCDPISEHNRLYWYRQTLGQGPEFLTYFQNEAQLEKSRLLSDRFSAERPKGSFSTLEIQRTEQGDSAMYLCASSPRAGSSYEQYFGPGTRLTVT.

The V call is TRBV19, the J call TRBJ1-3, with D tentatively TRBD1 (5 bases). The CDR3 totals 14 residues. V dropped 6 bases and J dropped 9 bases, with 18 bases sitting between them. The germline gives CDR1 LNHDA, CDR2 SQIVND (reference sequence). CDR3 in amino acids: CASSHGTPFGTIYF. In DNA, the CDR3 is TGTGCCAGTAGCCACGGGACTCCTTTTGGCACCATATATTTT.

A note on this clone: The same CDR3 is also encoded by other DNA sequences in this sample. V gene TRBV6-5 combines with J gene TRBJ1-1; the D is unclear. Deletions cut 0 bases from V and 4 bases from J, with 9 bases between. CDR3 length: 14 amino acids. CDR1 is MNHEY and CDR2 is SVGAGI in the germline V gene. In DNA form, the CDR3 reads TGTGCCAGCAGTTACTCGCGGGGTGGCACTGAAGCTTTCTTT. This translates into CASSYSRGGTEAFF.

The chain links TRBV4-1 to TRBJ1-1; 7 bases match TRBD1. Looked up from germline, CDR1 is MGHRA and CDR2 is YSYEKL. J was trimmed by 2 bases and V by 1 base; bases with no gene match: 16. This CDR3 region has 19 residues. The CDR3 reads CASSQGLIGPGTVNTEAFF. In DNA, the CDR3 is TGCGCCAGCAGCCAAGGATTAATTGGTCCCGGGACAGTAAACACTGAAGCTTTCTTT.

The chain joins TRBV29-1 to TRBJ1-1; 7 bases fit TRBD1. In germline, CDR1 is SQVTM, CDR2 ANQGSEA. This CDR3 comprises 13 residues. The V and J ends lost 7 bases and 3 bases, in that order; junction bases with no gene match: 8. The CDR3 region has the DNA TGCAGCGCCGGTGGGGACAGATACACTGAAGCTTTCTTT. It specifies CSAGGDRYTEAFF.

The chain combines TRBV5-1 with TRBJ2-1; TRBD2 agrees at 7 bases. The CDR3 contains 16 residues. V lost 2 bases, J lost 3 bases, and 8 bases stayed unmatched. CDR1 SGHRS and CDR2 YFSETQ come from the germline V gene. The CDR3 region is CASSFGASGHYNEQFF. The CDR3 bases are TGCGCCAGCAGCTTTGGAGCTAGCGGTCACTACAATGAGCAGTTCTTC.

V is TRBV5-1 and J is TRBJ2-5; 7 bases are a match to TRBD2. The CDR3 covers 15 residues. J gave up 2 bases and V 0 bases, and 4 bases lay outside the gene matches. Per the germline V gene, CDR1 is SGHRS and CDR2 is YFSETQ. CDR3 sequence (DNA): TGCGCCAGCAGCTTGGACCCTAGCGGACAAGAGACCCAGTACTTC. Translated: CASSLDPSGQETQYF.

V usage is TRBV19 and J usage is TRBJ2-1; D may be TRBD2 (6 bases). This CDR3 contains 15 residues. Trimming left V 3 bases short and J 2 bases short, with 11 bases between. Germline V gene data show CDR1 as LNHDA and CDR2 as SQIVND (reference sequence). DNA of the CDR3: TGTGCCAGTAGTATGGGCGGGACCACCTACAATGAGCAGTTCTTC. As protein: CASSMGGTTYNEQFF.

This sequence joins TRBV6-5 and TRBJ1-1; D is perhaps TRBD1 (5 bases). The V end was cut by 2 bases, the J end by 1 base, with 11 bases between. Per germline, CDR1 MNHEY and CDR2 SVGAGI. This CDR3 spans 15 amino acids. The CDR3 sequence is CASSYDAGRNTEAFF. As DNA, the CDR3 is TGTGCCAGCAGTTACGACGCGGGGCGGAACACTGAAGCTTTCTTT.

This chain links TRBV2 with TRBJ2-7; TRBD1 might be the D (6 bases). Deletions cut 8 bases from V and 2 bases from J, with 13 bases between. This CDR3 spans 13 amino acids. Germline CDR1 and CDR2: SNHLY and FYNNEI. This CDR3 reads CASGQGLPYEQYF. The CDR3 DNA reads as TGTGCCAGCGGGCAGGGGTTACCCTACGAGCAGTACTTC. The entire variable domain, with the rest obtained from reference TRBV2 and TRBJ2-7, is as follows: EPEVTQTPSHQVTQMGQEVILRCVPISNHLYFYWYRQILGQKVEFLVSFYNNEISEKSEIFDDQFSVERPDGSNFTLKIRSTKLEDSAMYFCASGQGLPYEQYFGPGTRLTVT.

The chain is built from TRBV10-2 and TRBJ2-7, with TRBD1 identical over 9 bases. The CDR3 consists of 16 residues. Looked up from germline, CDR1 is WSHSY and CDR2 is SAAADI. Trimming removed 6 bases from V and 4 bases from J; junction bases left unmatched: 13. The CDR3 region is CASSTLRTGALYEQYF. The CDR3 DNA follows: TGCGCCAGCAGCACCCTTCGGACAGGGGCCTTATACGAGCAGTACTTC.

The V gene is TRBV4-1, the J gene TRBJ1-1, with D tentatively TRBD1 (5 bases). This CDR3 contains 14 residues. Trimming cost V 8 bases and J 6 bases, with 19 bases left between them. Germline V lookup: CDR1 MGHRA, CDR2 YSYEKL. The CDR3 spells CASGTPDQGSEAFF. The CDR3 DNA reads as TGCGCCAGCGGCACGCCCGATCAGGGATCTGAAGCTTTCTTT.

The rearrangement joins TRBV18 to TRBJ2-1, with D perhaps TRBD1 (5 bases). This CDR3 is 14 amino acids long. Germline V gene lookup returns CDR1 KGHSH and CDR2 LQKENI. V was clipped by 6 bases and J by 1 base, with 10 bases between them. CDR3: CASSRDPSYNEQFF. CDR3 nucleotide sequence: TGTGCCAGCTCCAGGGATCCGTCCTACAATGAGCAGTTCTTC.

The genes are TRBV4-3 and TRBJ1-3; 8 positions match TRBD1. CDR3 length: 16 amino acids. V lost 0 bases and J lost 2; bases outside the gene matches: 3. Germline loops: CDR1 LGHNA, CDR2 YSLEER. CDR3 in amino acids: CASSQDRTGTGNTIYF. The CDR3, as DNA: TGCGCCAGCAGCCAAGATCGGACAGGGACTGGAAACACCATATATTTT.

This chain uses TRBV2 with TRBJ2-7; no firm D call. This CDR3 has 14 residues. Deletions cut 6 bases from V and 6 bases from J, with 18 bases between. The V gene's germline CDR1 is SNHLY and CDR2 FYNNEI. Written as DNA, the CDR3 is TGTGCCAGCAGGAGCTTCCTAGGATTGGGCGAGCAGTACTTC. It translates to CASRSFLGLGEQYF.

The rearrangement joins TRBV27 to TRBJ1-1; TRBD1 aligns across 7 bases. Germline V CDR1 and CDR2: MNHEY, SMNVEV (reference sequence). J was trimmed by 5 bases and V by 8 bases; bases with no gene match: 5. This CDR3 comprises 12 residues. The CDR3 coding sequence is TGTGCCAGCCGACAGGGTGCGACTGAAGCTTTCTTT. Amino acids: CASRQGATEAFF.